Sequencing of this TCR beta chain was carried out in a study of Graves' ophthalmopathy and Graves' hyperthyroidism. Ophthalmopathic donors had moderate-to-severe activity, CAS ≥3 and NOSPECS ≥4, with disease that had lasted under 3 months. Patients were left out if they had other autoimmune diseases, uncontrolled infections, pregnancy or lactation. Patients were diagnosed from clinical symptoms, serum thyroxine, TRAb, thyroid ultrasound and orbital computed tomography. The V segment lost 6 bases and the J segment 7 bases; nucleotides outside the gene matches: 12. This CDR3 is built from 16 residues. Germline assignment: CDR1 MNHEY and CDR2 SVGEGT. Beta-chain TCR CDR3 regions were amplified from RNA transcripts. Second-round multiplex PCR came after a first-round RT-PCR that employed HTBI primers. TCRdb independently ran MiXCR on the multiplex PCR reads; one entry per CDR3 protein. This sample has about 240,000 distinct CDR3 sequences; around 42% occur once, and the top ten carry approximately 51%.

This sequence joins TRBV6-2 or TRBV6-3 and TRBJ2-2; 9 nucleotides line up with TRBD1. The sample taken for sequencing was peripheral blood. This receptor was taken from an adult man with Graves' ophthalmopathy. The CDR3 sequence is CASSVRGDRAYGELFF. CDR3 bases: TGTGCCAGCAGCGTCCGGGGGGACAGGGCTTACGGGGAGCTGTTTTTT.